This T cell receptor beta chain emerged from a study of identical twins. Study conclusions and caveats: Out-of-frame alpha sequences common to twins exhibited an excess of low generation probability.

The V segment lost 3 bases and the J segment 3 bases; nucleotides outside the gene matches: 24. Germline CDR1 reads KGHSH; CDR2 reads LQKENI. The CDR3 sequence is 21 residues long. Unique molecular identifiers were present on cDNA, and template switching added a universal primer site. MiXCR was run by TCRdb on the 5' RACE reads, yielding one entry per CDR3 protein. Among some 500,000 distinct CDR3 sequences listed, over 11% were seen once. About this clonotype itself: The antigen is unknown.

These data were also reused for a study on yellow fever vaccine responses in identical twins.

The TCR comes from a woman aged 18-29 years in good health. The sample was CD4+ T cells sorted from blood. The chain recombines TRBV18 with TRBJ2-7; 9 bases are a match to TRBD1. The CDR3 is CASSPTRRYTGGAMRYYEQYF. DNA for the CDR3: TGTGCCAGCTCACCCACAAGACGTTATACAGGGGGCGCAATGAGATACTACGAGCAGTACTTC.